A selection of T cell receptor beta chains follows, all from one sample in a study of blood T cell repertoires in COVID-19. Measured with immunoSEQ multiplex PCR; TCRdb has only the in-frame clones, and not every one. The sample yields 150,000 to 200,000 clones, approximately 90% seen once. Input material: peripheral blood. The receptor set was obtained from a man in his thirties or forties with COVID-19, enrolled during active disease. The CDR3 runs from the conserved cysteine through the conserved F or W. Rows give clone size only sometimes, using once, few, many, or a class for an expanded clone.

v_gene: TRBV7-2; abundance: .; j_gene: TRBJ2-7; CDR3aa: CASSFPGQYYEQYF
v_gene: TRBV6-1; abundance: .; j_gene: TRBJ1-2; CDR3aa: CASSDRHTGGGTYGYTF
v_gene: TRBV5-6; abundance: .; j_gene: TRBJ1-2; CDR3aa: CASSSTGGHGYTF
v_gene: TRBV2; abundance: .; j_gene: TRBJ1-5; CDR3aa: CASIRDRTDRPQHF
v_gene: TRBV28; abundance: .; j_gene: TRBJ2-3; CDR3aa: CASSLGGGTDTQYF
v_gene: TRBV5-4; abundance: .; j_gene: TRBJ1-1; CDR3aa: CASSPGGSLNTEAFF
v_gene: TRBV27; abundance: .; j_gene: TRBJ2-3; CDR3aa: CASSLYRGGSTDTQYF
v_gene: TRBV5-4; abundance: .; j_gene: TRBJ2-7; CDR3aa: CASSWDRGPYEQYF
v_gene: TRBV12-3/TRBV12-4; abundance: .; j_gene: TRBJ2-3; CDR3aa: CASSLVGDTQYF
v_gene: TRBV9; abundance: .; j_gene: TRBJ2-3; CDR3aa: CASSRRLATSTDTQYF
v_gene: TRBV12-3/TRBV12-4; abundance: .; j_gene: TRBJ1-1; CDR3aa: CASSSRYTEAFF
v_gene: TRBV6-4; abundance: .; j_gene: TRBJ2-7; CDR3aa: CASSEFQEQARDYYEQYF
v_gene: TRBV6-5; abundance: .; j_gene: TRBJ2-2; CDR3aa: CASSSPVDRTGELFF
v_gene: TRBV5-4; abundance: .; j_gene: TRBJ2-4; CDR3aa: CASSSPPGGGSKNIQYF
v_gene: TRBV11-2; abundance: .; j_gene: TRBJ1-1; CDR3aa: CASSLNGRGVAFF
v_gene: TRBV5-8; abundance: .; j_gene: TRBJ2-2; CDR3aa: CASSLVPGTGRSNTGELFF
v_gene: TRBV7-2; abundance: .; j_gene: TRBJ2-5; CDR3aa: CASRAMSGRGGETQYF
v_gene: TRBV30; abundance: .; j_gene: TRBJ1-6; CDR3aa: CASTGTGVSPLHF
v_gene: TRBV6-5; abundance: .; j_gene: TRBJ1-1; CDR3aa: CASRRTGKMAEAFF
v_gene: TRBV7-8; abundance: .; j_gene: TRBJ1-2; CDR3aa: CASSLALQGAGYGYTF
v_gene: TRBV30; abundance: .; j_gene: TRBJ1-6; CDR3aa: CAWRQGAYNSPLHF
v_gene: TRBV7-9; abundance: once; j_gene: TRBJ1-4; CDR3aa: CASSSPSGGYEKLFF
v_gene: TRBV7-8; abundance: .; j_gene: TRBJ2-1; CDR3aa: CASSFGSGSSYNEQFF
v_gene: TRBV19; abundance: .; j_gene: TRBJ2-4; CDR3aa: CASSRDTVAKNIQYF
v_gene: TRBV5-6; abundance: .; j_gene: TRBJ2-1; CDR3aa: CASSFRSGTSYNEQFF
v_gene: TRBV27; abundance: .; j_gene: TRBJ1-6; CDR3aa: CASSLTGTLRGSGGSPLHF
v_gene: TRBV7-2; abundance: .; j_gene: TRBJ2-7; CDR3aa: CASSLAGQGLEQYF
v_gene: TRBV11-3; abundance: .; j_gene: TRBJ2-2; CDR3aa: CASSLGQGVPSNTGELFF
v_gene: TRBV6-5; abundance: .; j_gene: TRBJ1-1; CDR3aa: CASSYFPTGKTEAFF
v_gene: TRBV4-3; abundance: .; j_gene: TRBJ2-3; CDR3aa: CASSLSGSEDTQYF
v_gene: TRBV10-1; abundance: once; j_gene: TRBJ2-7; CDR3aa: CASSVLRRVYEQYF
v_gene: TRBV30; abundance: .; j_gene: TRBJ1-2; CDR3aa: CAWSVRTGAYQGYTF
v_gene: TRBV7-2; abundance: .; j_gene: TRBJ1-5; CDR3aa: CASSSNLLRPQHF
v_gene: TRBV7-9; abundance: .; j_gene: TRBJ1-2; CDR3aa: CASSPLRDSELFNYGYTF
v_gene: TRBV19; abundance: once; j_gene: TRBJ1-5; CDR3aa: CASSNPDHDRHNQPQHF
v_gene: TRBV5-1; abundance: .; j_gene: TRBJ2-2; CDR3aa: CASSQGGTGELFF
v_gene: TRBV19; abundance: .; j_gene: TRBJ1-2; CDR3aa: CASSTGILRDRGILRYGYTF
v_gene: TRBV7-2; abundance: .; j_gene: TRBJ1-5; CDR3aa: CASSLRGMDNQPQHF
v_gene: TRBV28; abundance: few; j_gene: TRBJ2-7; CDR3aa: CASSSNREQYF
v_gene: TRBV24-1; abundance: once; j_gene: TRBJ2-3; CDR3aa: CATSDSTGGYTQYF
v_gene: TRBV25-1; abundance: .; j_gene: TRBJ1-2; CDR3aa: CASSEDKWGGSNYGYTF
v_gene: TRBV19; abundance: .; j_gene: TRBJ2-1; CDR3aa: CASSIMTIYNEQFF
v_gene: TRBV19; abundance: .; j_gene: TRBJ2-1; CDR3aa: CASRGQGQNNEQFF
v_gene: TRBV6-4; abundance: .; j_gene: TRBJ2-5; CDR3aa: CASSDSTGKTQYF
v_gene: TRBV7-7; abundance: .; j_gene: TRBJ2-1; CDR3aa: CASSRRPAGSYNEQFF
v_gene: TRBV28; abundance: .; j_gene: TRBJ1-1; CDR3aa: CASSAQGIGEAFF
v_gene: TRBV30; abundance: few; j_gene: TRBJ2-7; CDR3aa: CAWSGLAGASYEQYF
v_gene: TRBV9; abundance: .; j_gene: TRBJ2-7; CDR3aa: CASSGRTGGYEQYF
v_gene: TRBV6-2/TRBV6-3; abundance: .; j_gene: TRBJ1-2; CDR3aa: CASSGGTDGYTF
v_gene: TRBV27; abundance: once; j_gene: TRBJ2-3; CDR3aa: CASSKLAGVADTQYF
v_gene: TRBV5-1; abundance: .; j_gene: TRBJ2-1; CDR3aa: CASSLITGYNEQFF
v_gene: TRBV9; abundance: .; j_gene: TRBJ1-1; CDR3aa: CASSTRDRGLTEAFF
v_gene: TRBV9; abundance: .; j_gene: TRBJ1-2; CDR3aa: CASSPRESQLTGYGYTF
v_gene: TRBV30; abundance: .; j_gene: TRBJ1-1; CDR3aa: CAWSQQGAMGTEAFF
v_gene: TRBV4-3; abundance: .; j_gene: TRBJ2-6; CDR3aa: CASSQWEGLISGANVLTF
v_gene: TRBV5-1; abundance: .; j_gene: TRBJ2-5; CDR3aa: CASSLGFLGQGAETQYF
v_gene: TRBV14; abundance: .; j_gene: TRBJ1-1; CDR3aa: CASSQDLGFTEAFF
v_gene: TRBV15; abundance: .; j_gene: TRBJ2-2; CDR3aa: CATSSYTLAGDNTGELFF
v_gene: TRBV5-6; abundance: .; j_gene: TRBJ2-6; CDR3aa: CASTGGSGANVLTF
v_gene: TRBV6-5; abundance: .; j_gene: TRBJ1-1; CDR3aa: CASSYSSRYNTEAFF